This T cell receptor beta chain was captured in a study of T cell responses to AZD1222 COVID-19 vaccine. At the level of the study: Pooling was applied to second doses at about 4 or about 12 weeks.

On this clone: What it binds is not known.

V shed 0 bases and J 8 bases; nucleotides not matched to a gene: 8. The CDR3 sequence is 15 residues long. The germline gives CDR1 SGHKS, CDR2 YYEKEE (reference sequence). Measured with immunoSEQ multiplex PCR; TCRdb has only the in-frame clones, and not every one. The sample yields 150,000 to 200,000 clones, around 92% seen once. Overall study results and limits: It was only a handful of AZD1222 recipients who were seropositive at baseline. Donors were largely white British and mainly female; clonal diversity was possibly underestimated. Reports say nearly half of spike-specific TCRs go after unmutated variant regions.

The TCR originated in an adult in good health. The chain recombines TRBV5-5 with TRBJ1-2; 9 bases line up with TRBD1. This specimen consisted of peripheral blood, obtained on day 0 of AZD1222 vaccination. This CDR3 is CASSLEQGASAGYTF. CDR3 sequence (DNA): TGTGCCAGCAGCTTGGAACAGGGGGCCTCCGCCGGCTACACCTTC.